These 30 T cell receptor beta chains came from one sample sequenced in a study of PD-1 blockade in classical Hodgkin lymphoma. Libraries were prepared by immunoSEQ multiplex PCR; TCRdb keeps only in-frame clonotypes and omits some of them. Of about 97,000 clones listed, approximately 80% are singletons. All patients experienced relapse after autologous stem cell transplantation, and brentuximab vedotin exposure was variable. This sample comprised peripheral blood mononuclear cells (PBMCs), obtained at baseline. The receptor source for this set is a human donor with classical Hodgkin lymphoma.

J is TRBJ2-1 and V is TRBV18; D is possibly TRBD2 (5 bases). The V gene's germline CDR1 is KGHSH and CDR2 LQKENI. V was clipped by 3 bases and J by 5 bases, with 14 bases between them. The CDR3 totals 15 residues. The DNA of the CDR3 is TGTGCCAGCTCACCCCAAGCTCAGCGGAACAATGAGCAGTTCTTC. This codes for CASSPQAQRNNEQFF.

The V and J genes are TRBV7-9 and TRBJ2-7; 9 nucleotides agree with TRBD2. CDR3 size: 13 residues. Germline CDR1 SEHNR, CDR2 FQNEAQ (reference sequence). J gave up 2 bases and V 8 bases, and 4 bases lay outside the gene matches. Written as DNA, the CDR3 is TGTGCCAGCGGGCCTAGCGGGACCTACGAGCAGTACTTC. The encoded protein is CASGPSGTYEQYF.

This chain uses TRBV18 with TRBJ2-5, with 11 nucleotides matching TRBD2. After removal of 6 bases from V and 4 bases from J, the junction contained 16 bases not matched to a gene. From germline, CDR1 is KGHSH and CDR2 LQKENI. This CDR3 contains 18 residues. The CDR3 protein is CASSRIGTSGPLGETQYF. The CDR3, as DNA: TGTGCCAGCTCCAGGATAGGGACTAGCGGTCCATTGGGAGAGACCCAGTACTTC.

The chain carries TRBV27 and TRBJ2-3; 12 nucleotides align to TRBD2. CDR1 is MNHEY, CDR2 SMNVEV, per germline (reference sequence). This CDR3 has 16 amino acids. V lost 3 bases, J lost 3 bases, and 4 bases stayed unmatched. CDR3 residues: CASSFLAGGSTDTQYF. In DNA form, the CDR3 reads TGTGCCAGCAGTTTCCTAGCGGGAGGGTCTACAGATACGCAGTATTTT.

This chain uses TRBV10-3 with TRBJ1-3, with unresolved D. There are 16 residues in the CDR3. Trimming left V 2 bases short and J 0 bases short, with 11 bases between. Germline V lookup: CDR1 ENHRY, CDR2 SYGVKD. This chain's CDR3 is CAISELTTISGNTIYF. CDR3 in DNA: TGTGCCATCAGTGAGCTGACTACCATCTCTGGAAACACCATATATTTT.

The chain links TRBV2 to TRBJ1-1; D not certain. This CDR3 spans 14 amino acids. Germline V CDR1 and CDR2: SNHLY, FYNNEI. Between the trimmed V and J ends, which lost 1 base and 2 bases, there was a span of 8 bases. The CDR3 is CASSEVGINTEAFF. CDR3 sequence (DNA): TGTGCCAGCAGTGAAGTAGGGATCAACACTGAAGCTTTCTTT.

This chain joins TRBV7-2 and TRBJ2-3; TRBD1 or TRBD2 may be the D gene (6 bases each). CDR3 length: 15 amino acids. V dropped 4 bases and J dropped 4 bases, with 15 bases sitting between them. Germline V gene lookup returns CDR1 SGHTA and CDR2 FQGNSA. CDR3 region: CASSYSGAGADTQYF. The CDR3 nucleotides read TGTGCCAGCAGCTACTCGGGGGCCGGGGCAGATACGCAGTATTTT. Full variable domain (outside the CDR3, taken from reference TRBV7-2 and TRBJ2-3): GAGVSQSPSNKVTEKGKDVELRCDPISGHTALYWYRQSLGQGLEFLIYFQGNSAPDKSGLPSDRFSAERTGGSVSTLTIQRTQQEDSAVYLCASSYSGAGADTQYFGPGTRLTVL.

This rearrangement joins TRBV10-3 to TRBJ2-2, with D possibly being TRBD2 (6 bases). Trimming removed 5 bases at V and 3 bases at J, with 16 bases between. CDR1 is ENHRY, CDR2 SYGVKD, per germline. The CDR3 is made up of 16 amino acids. CDR3 amino acids: CAISQSGLDHTGELFF. The CDR3 DNA reads TGTGCCATCAGTCAATCGGGACTCGATCACACCGGGGAGCTGTTTTTT.

J is TRBJ2-7 and V is TRBV6-6, with D possibly TRBD1 on 6 matching bases. V lost 6 bases and J 0 bases, leaving 15 bases between the germline ends. Germline V gene sequence: CDR1 MNHNY, CDR2 SVGAGI (reference sequence). The CDR3 consists of 15 residues. CDR3 sequence (DNA): TGTGCCAGCAGACCGACAGGCCTAAGCTCCTACGAGCAGTACTTC. This encodes CASRPTGLSSYEQYF.

This chain uses TRBV7-8 with TRBJ2-5, with D possibly matching TRBD1 (7 bases). V was cut by 3 bases and J by 5 bases, with 16 bases left in between. This CDR3 spans 15 amino acids. Germline CDR1 and CDR2: SGHVS and FQNEAQ. DNA of the CDR3: TGTGCCAGCAGCTTGGGGCAGGGGGGTTGGGAGACCCAGTACTTC. Translating gives CASSLGQGGWETQYF. Complete variable domain (other parts from reference TRBV7-8 and TRBJ2-5): GAGVSQSPRYKVAKRGQDVALRCDPISGHVSLFWYQQALGQGPEFLTYFQNEAQLDKSGLPSDRFFAERPEGSVSTLKIQRTQQEDSAVYLCASSLGQGGWETQYFGPGTRLLVL.

The chain uses TRBV2 and TRBJ1-3; D is undetermined. This CDR3 is built from 14 residues. Trimming stripped 5 bases from V and 0 bases from J, with 8 bases between. CDR1 SNHLY and CDR2 FYNNEI come from the germline V gene. The CDR3 DNA follows: TGTGCCAGCAGTACAGCAGACTCTGGAAACACCATATATTTT. This gives the protein CASSTADSGNTIYF.

The chain joins TRBV9 to TRBJ2-2; the match to TRBD2 covers 8 bases. This CDR3 has 15 amino acids. CDR1 is SGDLS, CDR2 YYNGEE, per germline. Trimming took 3 bases from V and 5 from J; bases not matched to a gene: 6. This CDR3 is CASSAFASGTGELFF. CDR3 bases: TGTGCCAGCAGCGCATTCGCTAGCGGGACCGGGGAGCTGTTTTTT.

The chain has TRBV10-3 and TRBJ2-7, with 9 bases aligning to TRBD1. CDR3 length: 15 amino acids. J lost 2 bases, V lost 5 bases, and 7 bases had no gene match. Germline V gives CDR1 ENHRY, CDR2 SYGVKD. The CDR3 DNA reads as TGTGCCATCAGTACACCGGGACAGGGCACCTACGAGCAGTACTTC. Protein product: CAISTPGQGTYEQYF.

V usage is TRBV6-4 and J usage is TRBJ2-2; tentatively, D is TRBD2 (6 bases). V dropped 4 bases and J dropped 6 bases, with 12 bases sitting between them. This CDR3 comprises 14 residues. The germline CDR1 and CDR2 sequences are MRHNA and SNTAGT. This chain's CDR3 is CASSAGDGAGELFF. The CDR3 DNA is TGTGCCAGCAGTGCGGGAGATGGGGCCGGGGAGCTGTTTTTT.

The rearrangement uses TRBV6-5 and TRBJ2-3; D possibly corresponds to TRBD1 (5 bases). Germline values: CDR1 MNHEY, CDR2 SVGAGI. Trimming pared 2 bases from V and 1 base from J, leaving 13 bases between. The CDR3 is made up of 16 amino acids. The CDR3 reads CASSYHGARGTDTQYF. Written as DNA, the CDR3 is TGTGCCAGCAGTTACCATGGGGCCAGGGGCACAGATACGCAGTATTTT.

This clone was picked up a small number of times. The rearrangement joins TRBV9 to TRBJ1-1; D is unclear. From germline, CDR1 is SGDLS and CDR2 YYNGEE. Deletions cut 7 bases from V and 0 bases from J, with 10 bases between. The CDR3 loop spans 13 amino acids. The CDR3 DNA follows: TGTGCCAGCGCCGGAAGGATGAACACTGAAGCTTTCTTT. This sequence encodes CASAGRMNTEAFF.

The CDR3 sequence: CASSQDWGNQYNEQFF. In DNA form, the CDR3 reads TGTGCCAGCAGCCAAGATTGGGGGAACCAGTACAATGAGCAGTTCTTC. V and J are TRBV14 and TRBJ2-1, with D tentatively TRBD1 or TRBD2 (5 bases each). Germline V gives CDR1 SGHDN, CDR2 FVKESK. The CDR3 has 16 residues. V was pared by 0 bases and J by 4 bases, with 13 bases between.

The V gene is TRBV5-1, the J gene TRBJ2-1, with 9 bases fitting TRBD2. Germline trimming cut 0 bases from V and 8 bases from J; bases unmatched to any gene: 6. This CDR3 has 15 residues. The germline gives CDR1 SGHRS, CDR2 YFSETQ. DNA of the CDR3: TGCGCCAGCAGCTTGGCGGGGACTAGCAACGATGAGCAGTTCTTC. Translated, it gives CASSLAGTSNDEQFF.

This rearrangement joins TRBV11-2 to TRBJ2-5; D is unclear. This CDR3 comprises 13 residues. The V end lost 3 bases, the J end lost 1 base, and 6 bases lay between the germline ends. CDR1 and CDR2 from the germline V gene are SGHAT and FQNNGV. In DNA form, the CDR3 reads TGTGCCAGCAGCTTTTGGGCCCAAGAGACCCAGTACTTC. This gives the protein CASSFWAQETQYF.

V and J are TRBV5-1 and TRBJ2-3; either TRBD1 or TRBD2 may fit D (6 bases each). This CDR3 region has 14 residues. V was clipped by 4 bases and J by 1 base, with 10 bases between them. Germline CDR1 is SGHRS and CDR2 is YFSETQ. The CDR3 spells CASSGGQGTDTQYF. CDR3 bases: TGCGCCAGCAGCGGGGGGCAGGGCACAGATACGCAGTATTTT.

The gene calls are TRBV6-5 and TRBJ2-7; D is undetermined. The CDR3 consists of 15 residues. Germline V gene sequence: CDR1 MNHEY, CDR2 SVGAGI. Trimming pared 6 bases from V and 0 bases from J, leaving 15 bases between. The CDR3 DNA reads TGTGCCAGCAGGGAATACCCTAGTCCCTCCTACGAGCAGTACTTC. This gives the protein CASREYPSPSYEQYF.

The rearrangement links TRBV12-2 to TRBJ2-7; the table's D call TRBD2 went unverified against the DNA. TRBV12-2 is termed a pseudogene. The CDR3 is 10 amino acids. This CDR3 is CASRPVGQYF. CDR3 in DNA: TGTGCAAGTCGCCCCGTCGGGCAGTACTTC.

This clone was observed a few times. The J gene is TRBJ2-3, the V gene TRBV5-1; TRBD2 is a possible D gene (8 bases). Germline assignment: CDR1 SGHRS and CDR2 YFSETQ. V lost 2 bases and J 1 base, leaving 17 bases between the germline ends. This CDR3 is built from 17 residues. This chain's CDR3 is CASSFRQGLGGTDTQYF. In DNA form, the CDR3 reads TGCGCCAGCAGCTTTCGACAGGGACTAGGAGGCACAGATACGCAGTATTTT.

This clone came up a few times. This sample also contains other DNA sequences that code for the same CDR3. V and J are TRBV5-1 and TRBJ2-3, with D perhaps matching TRBD2 (6 bases). This CDR3 is 14 amino acids long. The germline gives CDR1 SGHRS, CDR2 YFSETQ. V was cut by 4 bases and J by 2 bases, with 11 bases left in between. CDR3: CASSPGLPTDTQYF. CDR3 nucleotides: TGCGCCAGCAGCCCGGGACTCCCCACAGATACGCAGTATTTT.

The CDR3 DNA reads TGTGCTAGTGGTACCGCTGGGGGGCAGTACTTC. It yields the protein CASGTAGGQYF. The chain couples TRBV12-5 to TRBJ2-7; D assignment may be TRBD1 or TRBD2 (5 bases each). The CDR3 consists of 11 residues. Trimming removed 5 bases at V and 9 bases at J, with 11 bases between. Germline loops: CDR1 LGHNT, CDR2 FRNRAP.

The CDR3 nucleotides read TGCGCCAGCAAGGGGACAGGGGGCATCGGGGAGCTGTTTTTT. It translates to CASKGTGGIGELFF. This chain connects TRBV10-2 to TRBJ2-2; 12 bases are shared with TRBD1. This CDR3 contains 14 residues. From germline, CDR1 is WSHSY and CDR2 SAAADI. With V trimmed by 7 bases and J by 7 bases, 4 bases remained unmatched.

There are a few counts of this clone. This chain links TRBV6-5 with TRBJ2-1, with a tentative D call TRBD1 (6 bases). Germline V lookup: CDR1 MNHEY, CDR2 SVGAGI. CDR3 length equals 13 residues. Trimming shortened V by 1 base and J by 6 bases, and 7 bases separated the two germline ends. CDR3 in amino acids: CASSYLTGNEQFF. DNA of the CDR3: TGTGCCAGCAGTTACTTGACAGGCAATGAGCAGTTCTTC.

The chain is built from TRBV4-2 and TRBJ2-7; weak D call: TRBD2 (6 bases). The CDR3 is made up of 16 amino acids. Germline CDR1 reads LGHNA; CDR2 reads YNFKEQ. The V end lost 0 bases, the J end lost 0 bases, and 12 bases lay between the germline ends. The CDR3 DNA sequence: TGTGCCAGCAGCCAAGAAAAATGGGGACTCTCCTACGAGCAGTACTTC. Translating it yields CASSQEKWGLSYEQYF.

The V call is TRBV10-2, the J call TRBJ2-7; D is unclear. This CDR3 is built from 13 residues. V was shortened by 6 bases and J by 2 bases, with 11 bases between the two germline ends. CDR1 and CDR2 from the germline V gene are WSHSY and SAAADI. The CDR3 DNA follows: TGCGCCAGCAGGATCGGGCCAACCTACGAGCAGTACTTC. Encoded protein: CASRIGPTYEQYF.

The chain combines TRBV11-3 with TRBJ2-2; 10 bases line up with TRBD1. Germline CDR1 and CDR2: SGHNT and YENEEA. The CDR3 loop spans 15 amino acids. V trimming: 4 bases; J trimming: 7 bases; junction bases outside the gene matches: 6. CDR3 sequence: CASSSTGGAGGELFF. The CDR3 DNA is TGTGCCAGCAGCTCGACAGGGGGCGCGGGCGGGGAGCTGTTTTTT.